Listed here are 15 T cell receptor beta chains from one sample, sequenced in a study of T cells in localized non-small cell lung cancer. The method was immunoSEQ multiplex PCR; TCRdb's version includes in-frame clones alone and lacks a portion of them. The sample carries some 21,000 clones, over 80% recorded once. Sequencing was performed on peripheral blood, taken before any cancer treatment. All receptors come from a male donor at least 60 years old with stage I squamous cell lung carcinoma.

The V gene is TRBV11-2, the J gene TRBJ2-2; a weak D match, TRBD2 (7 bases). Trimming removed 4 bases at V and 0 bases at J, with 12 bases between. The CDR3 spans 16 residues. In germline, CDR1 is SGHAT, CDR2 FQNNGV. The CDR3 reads CASSSGAGANTGELFF. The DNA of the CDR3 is TGTGCCAGCAGCTCAGGGGCGGGAGCGAACACCGGGGAGCTGTTTTTT. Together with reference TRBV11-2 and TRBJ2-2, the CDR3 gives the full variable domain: EAGVAQSPRYKIIEKRQSVAFWCNPISGHATLYWYQQILGQGPKLLIQFQNNGVVDDSQLPKDRFSAERLKGVDSTLKIQPAKLEDSAVYLCASSSGAGANTGELFFGEGSRLTVL.

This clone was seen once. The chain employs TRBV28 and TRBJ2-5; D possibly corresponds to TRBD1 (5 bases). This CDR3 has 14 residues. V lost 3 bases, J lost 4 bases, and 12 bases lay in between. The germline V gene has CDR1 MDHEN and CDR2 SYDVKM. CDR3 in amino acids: CASSFSLGAETQYF. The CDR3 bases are TGTGCCAGCAGTTTCTCCCTTGGGGCAGAGACCCAGTACTTC.

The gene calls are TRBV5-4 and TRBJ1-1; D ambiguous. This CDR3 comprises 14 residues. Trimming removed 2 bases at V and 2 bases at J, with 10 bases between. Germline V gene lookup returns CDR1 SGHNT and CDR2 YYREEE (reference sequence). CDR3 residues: CASSFKAKNTEAFF. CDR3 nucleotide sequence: TGTGCCAGCAGCTTCAAGGCCAAAAACACTGAAGCTTTCTTT.

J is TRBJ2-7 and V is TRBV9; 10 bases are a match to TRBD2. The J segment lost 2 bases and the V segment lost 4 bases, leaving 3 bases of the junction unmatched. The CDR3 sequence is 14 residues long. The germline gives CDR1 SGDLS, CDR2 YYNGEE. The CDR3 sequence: CASSRGLAAYEQYF. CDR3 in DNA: TGTGCCAGCAGCCGAGGACTAGCGGCCTACGAGCAGTACTTC.

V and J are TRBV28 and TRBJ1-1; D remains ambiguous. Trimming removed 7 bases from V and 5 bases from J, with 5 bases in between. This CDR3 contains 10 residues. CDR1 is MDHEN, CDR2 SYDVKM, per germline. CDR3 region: CASTRTEAFF. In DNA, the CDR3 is TGTGCCAGCACAAGAACTGAAGCTTTCTTT. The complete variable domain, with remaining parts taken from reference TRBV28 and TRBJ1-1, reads DVKVTQSSRYLVKRTGEKVFLECVQDMDHENMFWYRQDPGLGLRLIYFSYDVKMKEKGDIPEGYSVSREKKERFSLILESASTNQTSMYLCASTRTEAFFGQGTRLTVV.

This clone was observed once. CDR3 sequence (DNA): TGTGCCAGCAGTGATTACCGGGGTGAGCAGTTCTTC. Amino acid sequence: CASSDYRGEQFF. The chain joins TRBV2 to TRBJ2-1, with TRBD2 as a possible D gene (5 bases). The CDR3 contains 12 residues. Germline V CDR1 and CDR2: SNHLY, FYNNEI. V was clipped by 3 bases and J by 9 bases, with 9 bases between them.

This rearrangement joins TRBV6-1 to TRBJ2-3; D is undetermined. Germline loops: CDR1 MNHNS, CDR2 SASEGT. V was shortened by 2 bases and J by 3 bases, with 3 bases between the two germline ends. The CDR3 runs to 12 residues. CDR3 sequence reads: CASSEYTDTQYF. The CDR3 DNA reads TGTGCCAGCAGTGAATATACAGATACGCAGTATTTT.

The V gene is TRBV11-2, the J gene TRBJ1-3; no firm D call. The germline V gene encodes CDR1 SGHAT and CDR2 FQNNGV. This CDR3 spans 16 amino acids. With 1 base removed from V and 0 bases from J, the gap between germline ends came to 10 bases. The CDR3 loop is CASSLGTVLSGNTIYF. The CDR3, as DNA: TGTGCCAGCAGCTTAGGGACCGTCCTCTCTGGAAACACCATATATTTT.

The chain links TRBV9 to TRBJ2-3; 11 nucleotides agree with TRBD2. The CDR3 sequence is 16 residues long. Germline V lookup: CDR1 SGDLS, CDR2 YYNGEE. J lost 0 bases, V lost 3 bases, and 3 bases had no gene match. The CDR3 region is CASSGGTSGSTDTQYF. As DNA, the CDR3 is TGTGCCAGCAGCGGGGGGACTAGCGGTAGCACAGATACGCAGTATTTT.

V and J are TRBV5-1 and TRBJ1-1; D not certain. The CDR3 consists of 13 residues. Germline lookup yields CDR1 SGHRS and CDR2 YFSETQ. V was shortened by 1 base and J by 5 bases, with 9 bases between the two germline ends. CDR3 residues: CASSLIGETEAFF. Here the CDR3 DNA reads TGCGCCAGCAGCTTGATTGGTGAGACTGAAGCTTTCTTT. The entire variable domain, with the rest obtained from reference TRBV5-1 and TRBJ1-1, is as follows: KAGVTQTPRYLIKTRGQQVTLSCSPISGHRSVSWYQQTPGQGLQFLFEYFSETQRNKGNFPGRFSGRQFSNSRSEMNVSTLELGDSALYLCASSLIGETEAFFGQGTRLTVV.

CDR3 amino acids: CASSRLVGLAGYNEQFF. The CDR3 DNA reads TGTGCCAGCAGCCGCTTAGTAGGACTAGCGGGATACAATGAGCAGTTCTTC. This chain joins TRBV5-4 and TRBJ2-1, with 12 bases lining up with TRBD2. Germline V gene sequence: CDR1 SGHNT, CDR2 YYREEE (reference sequence). With 4 bases clipped from V and 4 bases from J, the junction kept 9 bases outside the gene matches. This CDR3 contains 17 residues.

The CDR3 protein is CASSPGEAREQYF. CDR3 nucleotide sequence: TGTGCCAGCTCACCAGGGGAAGCTCGGGAGCAGTACTTC. The chain employs TRBV18 and TRBJ2-7; no reliable D call. This CDR3 has 13 residues. V was clipped by 2 bases and J by 7 bases, with 12 bases between them. CDR1 and CDR2 (germline): KGHSH, LQKENI.

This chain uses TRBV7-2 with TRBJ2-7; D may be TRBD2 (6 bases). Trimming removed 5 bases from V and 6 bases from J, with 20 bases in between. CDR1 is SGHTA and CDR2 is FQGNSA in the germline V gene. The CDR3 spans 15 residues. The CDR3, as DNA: TGTGCCAGCAGCCTTTCCGGCGGGGACGAAAGCGAGCAGTACTTC. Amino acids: CASSLSGGDESEQYF.

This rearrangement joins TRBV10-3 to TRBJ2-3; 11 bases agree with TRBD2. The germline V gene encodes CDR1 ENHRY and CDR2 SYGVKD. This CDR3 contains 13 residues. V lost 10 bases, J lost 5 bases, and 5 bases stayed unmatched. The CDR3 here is CATVSGREDTQYF. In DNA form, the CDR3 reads TGTGCCACGGTTAGCGGGAGGGAAGATACGCAGTATTTT.

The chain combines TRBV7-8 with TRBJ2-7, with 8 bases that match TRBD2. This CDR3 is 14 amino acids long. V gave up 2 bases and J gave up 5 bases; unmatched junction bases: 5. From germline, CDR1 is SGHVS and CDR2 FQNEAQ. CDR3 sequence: CASSLTSGPHEQYF. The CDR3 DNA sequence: TGTGCCAGCAGCTTAACTAGCGGCCCCCACGAGCAGTACTTC.